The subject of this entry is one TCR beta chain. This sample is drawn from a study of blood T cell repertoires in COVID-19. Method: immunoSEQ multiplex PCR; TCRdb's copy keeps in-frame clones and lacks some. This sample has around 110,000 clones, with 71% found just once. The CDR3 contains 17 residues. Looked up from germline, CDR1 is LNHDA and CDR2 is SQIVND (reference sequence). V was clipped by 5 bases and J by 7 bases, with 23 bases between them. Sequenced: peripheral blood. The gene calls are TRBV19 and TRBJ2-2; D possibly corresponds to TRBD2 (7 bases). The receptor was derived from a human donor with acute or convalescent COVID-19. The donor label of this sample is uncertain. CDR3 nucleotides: TGTGCCAGTAGTGATGGGCGGGGGCCCATTTTTAACGGGGAGCTGTTTTTT. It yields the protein CASSDGRGPIFNGELFF.